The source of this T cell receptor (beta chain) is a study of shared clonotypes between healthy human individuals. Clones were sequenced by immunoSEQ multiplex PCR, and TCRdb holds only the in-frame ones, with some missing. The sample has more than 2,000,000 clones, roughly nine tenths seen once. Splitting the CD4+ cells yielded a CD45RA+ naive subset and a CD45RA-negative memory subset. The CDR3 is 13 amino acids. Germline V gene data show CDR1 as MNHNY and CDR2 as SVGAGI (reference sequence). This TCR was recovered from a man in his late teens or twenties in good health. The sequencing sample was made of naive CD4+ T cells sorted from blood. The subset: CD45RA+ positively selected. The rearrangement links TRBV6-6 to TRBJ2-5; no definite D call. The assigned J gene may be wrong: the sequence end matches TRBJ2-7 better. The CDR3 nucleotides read TGTGCCAGCAGTTATGTTAGCTCCTACGAGCAGTACTTC. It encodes CASSYVSSYEQYF.